This T cell receptor (beta chain) was found in a study of blood T cell repertoires in COVID-19 (dated by TCRdb to about 2020). Regarding the study in general: Samples from collaborators originated in the United States, Italy and Spain and spanned both the acute and convalescent phases of COVID-19. The material from the prospective study consisted of cDNA or gDNA derived from T cells, B-cell-depleted T cells, or PBMCs. Deeply sampled blood TCRbeta repertoires from subjects exposed to, actively infected with, or recovered from COVID-19 were included in the dataset. The repertoires were made available in a free public database intended to serve as a resource for research on the immune response to SARS-CoV-2. The samples were drawn from the first 160 participants of the ongoing ImmuneRACE study and from 1,254 subjects provided by 6 global collaborators. The sample metadata nearly always contained a de-identified subject ID, COVID-19 status, age in years and sex. HLA class I and class II types, where available, came from metadata supplied by the sample provider rather than from assay-based typing.

TCRbeta CDR3 regions were amplified from genomic DNA by means of the immunoSEQ Assay, a bias-controlled multiplex PCR. Per the original workflow: Nucleated cell counts per sample were estimated from amplification of reference gene primers within the assay. To quantify the absolute abundance of each unique TCRbeta CDR3 rearrangement, sequence reads were collapsed and filtered. Productive Simpson clonality was computed per sample as the square root of Simpson's diversity index over productive rearrangements. Drawn from immuneACCESS, this table holds only the in-frame rearrangements with V and J called that TCRdb kept. Clones are partly lost; checked studies trace under half to an unresolved V gene and leave the rest unexplained. V, J and clone size reflect that table, while D and trimming were determined from the DNA. This sample has 120,000 or so clones in its table, and approximately 82% of those were observed once. The top ten clones comprise over 5% of the sample.

Each collaborating institution followed its own protocols to collect whole blood in K2EDTA tubes. For TCRbeta analysis, collaborator samples were shipped as frozen whole blood, as isolated PBMCs, or as DNA extracted from either sample type. What the authors observed across the whole study: The quantity of clinical and demographic metadata differed by source and by participant and was supplied without curation.

Looking up the germline V gene yields CDR1 MGHRA and CDR2 YSYEKL. There are 16 amino acids in the CDR3, from cysteine to phenylalanine inclusive. Just CDR3 DNA is preserved here, 48 bases in frame from base 1. V sheds 0 bases and J sheds 4 bases, leaving 12 bases between their ends. Comment on this clone: There is no known antigen for this receptor. No qualities accompany the bases; no much larger clone lies one base away.

Source material: peripheral blood. The sequence derives from a man older than 75 with active or convalescent COVID-19. In this chain, TRBV4-1 is recombined with TRBJ1-4, with TRBD1 tentatively as D gene (6 bases match). Here is the DNA: TGCGCCAGCAGCCAAGATGCGCAGGGACATAATGAAAAACTGTTTTTT. Its protein reads: CASSQDAQGHNEKLFF.